This T cell receptor beta chain was observed in a study of blood T cells in healthy people across ages. The authors ran a second PCR of about 6 to 12 cycles using a sample-barcoded 5' primer and a J-beta primer mix. Each CDR3 protein gets one entry after TCRdb re-called the 5' RACE reads with MiXCR. The sample has over a million distinct CDR3 sequences; 45% to 70% are singletons. The length of the CDR3 is 17 residues. Trimming took 1 base from V and 1 from J; bases not matched to a gene: 9. Germline V CDR1 and CDR2: SGHTA, FQGNSA. The sequencing sample was made of blood. The origin of this receptor is a man between 18 and 29 years old in good health. J is TRBJ2-7 and V is TRBV7-2; 8 bases are a match to TRBD1. The CDR3 protein is CASSLGGTGTGSYEQYF. CDR3 in DNA: TGTGCCAGCAGCTTAGGGGGAACCGGGACAGGTTCCTACGAGCAGTACTTC.